These T cell receptor beta chains were read from a single sample in a study of cytomegalovirus exposure and HLA in healthy donors. Only in-frame clones appear in the TCRdb table, and some are missing; sequencing was by immunoSEQ multiplex PCR. The profile shows over 150,000 clones, roughly 70% of them singletons. Specimen: PBMCs. Source of these receptors: a male donor in good health and CMV-seronegative. Both conserved end residues are part of each CDR3. Fields, in order: clone size, D gene, V gene, J gene, CDR3 DNA, CDR3 protein. D genes are given only for firm matches. Only some rows state a clone size, as once, few, many or a class for expanded clones.

once	-	TRBV29-1	TRBJ2-1	TGCAGCGTTGAGCCCACCGAAGGGACTTTGGGGTCCAATGAGCAGTTCTTC	CSVEPTEGTLGSNEQFF
-	-	TRBV5-4	TRBJ2-1	TGTGCCAGCAGCGTTAACTCCCACAATGAGCAGTTCTTC	CASSVNSHNEQFF
once	TRBD2	TRBV19	TRBJ2-1	TGTGCCAGTAGTACAAGGACTAGCGGGAAACTTGGTGAGCAGTTCTTC	CASSTRTSGKLGEQFF
-	TRBD2	TRBV11-2	TRBJ2-7	TGTGCCAGCAGCACTATGGGTAGCGGGAGGTCCTACGAGCAGTACTTC	CASSTMGSGRSYEQYF
once	TRBD2	TRBV7-9	TRBJ2-7	TGTGCCAGCAGCGTGGGACTAGCGGACGAGCAGTACTTC	CASSVGLADEQYF
-	-	TRBV6-1	TRBJ1-5	TGTGCCAGCAGTGTCTCCCCTAGCAATCAGCCCCAGCATTTT	CASSVSPSNQPQHF
-	TRBD1	TRBV6-5	TRBJ2-7	TGTGCCAGCAGAGGGACAGCCGGAGAGCAGTACTTC	CASRGTAGEQYF
-	-	TRBV25-1	TRBJ1-4	TGTGCCAGCAGTGAACGGGGTCAGGGGAATGAAAAACTGTTTTTT	CASSERGQGNEKLFF
-	-	TRBV30	TRBJ1-5	TGTGCCTGGAGTCCCTCCACAGGGAGCAATCAGCCCCAGCATTTT	CAWSPSTGSNQPQHF
few	TRBD1	TRBV11-2	TRBJ1-5	TGTGCCAGCAGCTTAGACAGGGGGCCGGGCAATCAGCCCCAGCATTTT	CASSLDRGPGNQPQHF
few	TRBD1	TRBV10-3	TRBJ1-5	TGTGCCGCAAAGACAGGGAATCAGCCCCAGCATTTT	CAAKTGNQPQHF
-	-	TRBV7-7	TRBJ1-5	TGTGCCAGCAGCTCCTCACTCAATCAGCCCCAGCATTTT	CASSSSLNQPQHF
-	-	TRBV7-9	TRBJ2-1	TGTGCCAGCAGCTTCCGGGACTTTCGAAACAATGAGCAGTTCTTC	CASSFRDFRNNEQFF
-	-	TRBV28	TRBJ1-3	TGTGCCAGCAGTTTGGAGTCAGGGACTGGAAACACCATATATTTT	CASSLESGTGNTIYF
-	-	TRBV29-1	TRBJ1-3	TGCAGCGTTGTCAGGGCAGGAAACACCATATATTTT	CSVVRAGNTIYF
-	-	TRBV30	TRBJ2-7	TGTGCCTGGAGTGTACTCAGGGTTTCAGGCGAGCAGTACTTC	CAWSVLRVSGEQYF
-	-	TRBV19	TRBJ1-5	TGTGCCAGTAGTATCCAGTTATTTCAGCCCCAGCATTTT	CASSIQLFQPQHF
-	-	TRBV4-1	TRBJ2-3	TGCGCCAGCAGCCAAGAGTTGCGGAAATTCACAGATACGCAGTATTTT	CASSQELRKFTDTQYF
-	TRBD1	TRBV6-6	TRBJ1-5	TGTGCCAGCACCACTGACAGGGATAGCAATCAGCCCCAGCATTTT	CASTTDRDSNQPQHF
-	TRBD1	TRBV5-1	TRBJ1-4	TGCGCCAGCAGCACCGGGACAGGGGGGGAAAAACTGTTTTTT	CASSTGTGGEKLFF
few	-	TRBV6-1	TRBJ1-5	TGTGCCAGCACCACACAGGGTGCTGGACAGCCCCAGCATTTT	CASTTQGAGQPQHF
-	TRBD1	TRBV2	TRBJ2-1	TGTGCCAGCAGTTCCGGACAGGGTGGGCAGTTCTTC	CASSSGQGGQFF
-	TRBD2	TRBV28	TRBJ2-2	TGTGCCAGCAGTCGACTAGCGCCCCCGAACACCGGGGAGCTGTTTTTT	CASSRLAPPNTGELFF
-	-	TRBV6-5	TRBJ1-2	TGTGCCAGCAGTTACTCGACAGTCAAGTATGGCTACACCTTC	CASSYSTVKYGYTF
-	TRBD1	TRBV28	TRBJ1-5	TGTGCCAGCCGTGACCGGGACAGGGTGAACCAGCCCCAGCATTTT	CASRDRDRVNQPQHF
-	TRBD1	TRBV28	TRBJ1-2	TGTGCCAGCAGACTCTCGACAGGGTTCTATGGCTACACCTTC	CASRLSTGFYGYTF
-	TRBD1	TRBV5-4	TRBJ1-1	TGTGCCAGCAGCTGGGGGGACAGGTCGAACACTGAAGCTTTCTTT	CASSWGDRSNTEAFF
-	TRBD2	TRBV4-1	TRBJ2-1	TGCGCCAGCAGCCACGGGGGGGCCGGGGATGAGCAGTTCTTC	CASSHGGAGDEQFF
-	-	TRBV11-2	TRBJ2-1	TGTGCCAGCAGCACTAGGGGGAGCGTCCCGAGCTCCTACAATGAGCAGTTCTTC	CASSTRGSVPSSYNEQFF
-	-	TRBV10-3	TRBJ2-1	TGTGCCATCAGTATAGCGGAAAGGACTTACAATGAGCAGTTCTTC	CAISIAERTYNEQFF
-	-	TRBV7-2	TRBJ1-5	TGTGCCAGCAGCTTAGCGCTACAGTCCTTTGGTCAGCCCCAGCATTTT	CASSLALQSFGQPQHF
-	-	TRBV19	TRBJ1-5	TGTGCCAGTAGTCGGGACTTGGGGGACAATCAGCCCCAGCATTTT	CASSRDLGDNQPQHF
-	-	TRBV6-6	TRBJ2-5	TGTGCCAGCAGCCGTAGCATAGAAGAGACCCAGTACTTC	CASSRSIEETQYF
-	-	TRBV30	TRBJ2-4	TGTGCCTGGAGTATCTGGGGGGTCGCCAAAAACATTCAGTACTTC	CAWSIWGVAKNIQYF
-	-	TRBV6-6	TRBJ2-5	TGTGCCAGCAGTGGGGAGTCCCCAGCTTTCCAAGAGACCCAGTACTTC	CASSGESPAFQETQYF
-	-	TRBV30	TRBJ1-5	TGTGCCTGGAGTAGGACGGATAAGGGGCAGCCCCAGCATTTT	CAWSRTDKGQPQHF
-	-	TRBV30	TRBJ1-2	TGTGCCTGGAGTGTAAGGGGAGGCAGACGGTATGGCTACACCTTC	CAWSVRGGRRYGYTF
-	-	TRBV7-9	TRBJ1-2	TGTTCCAGCAGCTTCCCGGAGGCTAACTATGGCTACACCTTC	CSSSFPEANYGYTF
once	-	TRBV7-3	TRBJ2-2	TGTGCCAGCAGCTTAAGGCCGAACACCGGGGAGCTGTTTTTT	CASSLRPNTGELFF
few	TRBD2	TRBV28	TRBJ2-1	TGTGCCAGCAGTTTCCATCCCGGGACTAGCGGGAGTTGGGGCAATGAGCAGTTCTTC	CASSFHPGTSGSWGNEQFF
-	-	TRBV18	TRBJ2-5	TGTGCCAGCTCAGGGGGCGAGACCCAGTACTTC	CASSGGETQYF
-	TRBD1	TRBV6-6	TRBJ1-5	TGTGCCAGCAGTCGCTTACAGGGGGCCGATCAGCCCCAGCATTTT	CASSRLQGADQPQHF
-	TRBD2	TRBV10-3	TRBJ2-5	TGTGCCATCAGGGGACTAGCGGACCAAGAGACCCAGTACTTC	CAIRGLADQETQYF
-	-	TRBV30	TRBJ2-1	TGTGCCTGGAGTGAAGGGTGGGGCAGTCATGAGCAGTTCTTC	CAWSEGWGSHEQFF
once	TRBD2	TRBV18	TRBJ2-7	TGTGCCAGCTCACCAGGGACTAGGATCGAGCAGTACTTC	CASSPGTRIEQYF
-	-	TRBV19	TRBJ2-6	TGTGCCAGTAGCGACCGCCCGGGGATCGGGGCCAACGTCCTGACTTTC	CASSDRPGIGANVLTF
-	-	TRBV6-1	TRBJ1-3	TGTGCCAGCAGTGAACACGGGAGATCTGGAAACACCATATATTTT	CASSEHGRSGNTIYF
-	-	TRBV28	TRBJ2-5	TGTGCCAGCAGTTTAACGGTCGAGACCCAGTACTTC	CASSLTVETQYF
-	-	TRBV7-8	TRBJ1-5	TGTGCCAGCAGCGTGGGCTATTATAGCAATCAGCCCCAGCATTTT	CASSVGYYSNQPQHF
-	-	TRBV4-2	TRBJ1-4	TGTGCCAGCAGCCAAGATTCGGGTAGTGAAAAACTGTTTTTT	CASSQDSGSEKLFF
-	-	TRBV7-3	TRBJ2-3	TGTGCCAGCAGCTTAAAGGGAGGTGTAATGACAGATACGCAGTATTTT	CASSLKGGVMTDTQYF
-	-	TRBV6-1	TRBJ1-4	TGTGCCAGCAGTGCTATCCAGGGAGGAGACGAAAAACTGTTTTTT	CASSAIQGGDEKLFF
-	-	TRBV4-2	TRBJ2-3	TGTGCCAGCAGCCAGGGGGCCCAGGGGTCGGATACGCAGTATTTT	CASSQGAQGSDTQYF
-	TRBD2	TRBV30	TRBJ2-7	TGTGCCTGGAATCACGGGGGGGAGCAGTACTTC	CAWNHGGEQYF